This record concerns one TCR beta chain sequence. Losses at the gene ends were 5 bases for V and 6 bases for J; bases not matched to a gene: 5. Per germline, CDR1 MGHDK and CDR2 SYGVNS. The CDR3 is 15 residues long. The data originate from a study of blood T cell repertoires in COVID-19. Clones were sequenced by immunoSEQ multiplex PCR, and TCRdb holds only the in-frame ones, with some missing. The data show some 150,000 clones, roughly 90% seen once. The rearrangement uses TRBV25-1 and TRBJ1-6, with 9 bases aligning to TRBD1. The clonotype comes from a man aged 50-60 years who had recovered from COVID-19. Material: PBMCs or T cells enriched from blood (not recorded which). This CDR3 is CASSTLTGGNSPLHF. In DNA, the CDR3 is TGTGCCAGCAGTACCCTGACAGGGGGTAATTCACCCCTCCACTTT.